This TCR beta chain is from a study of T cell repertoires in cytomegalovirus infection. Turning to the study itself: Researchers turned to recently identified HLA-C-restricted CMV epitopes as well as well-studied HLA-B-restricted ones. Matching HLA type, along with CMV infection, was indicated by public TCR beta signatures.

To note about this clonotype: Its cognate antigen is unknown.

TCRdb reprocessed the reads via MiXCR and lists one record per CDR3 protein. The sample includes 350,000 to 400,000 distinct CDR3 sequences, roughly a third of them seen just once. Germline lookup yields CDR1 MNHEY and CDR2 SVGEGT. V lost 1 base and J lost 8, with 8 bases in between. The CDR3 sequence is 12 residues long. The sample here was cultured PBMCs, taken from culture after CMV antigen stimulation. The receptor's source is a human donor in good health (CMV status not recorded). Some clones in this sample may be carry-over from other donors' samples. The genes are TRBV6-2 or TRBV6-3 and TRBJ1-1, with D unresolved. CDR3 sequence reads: CASSYWTEEAFF. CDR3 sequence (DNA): TGTGCCAGCAGTTACTGGACGGAGGAAGCTTTCTTT.